Listed below are T cell receptor beta chains from one sample, sequenced in a study of T cells in Graves' hyperthyroidism and ophthalmopathy. TCRdb passed the multiplex PCR reads through MiXCR, listing each CDR3 protein once. The sample records some 440,000 distinct CDR3 sequences, around 14% being singletons. Input material: blood. Receptors originate from a woman aged 18-29 years with Graves' hyperthyroidism. Both conserved end residues are part of each CDR3. The order of the fields is V gene, J gene, clone size, D gene, CDR3 DNA, CDR3 protein. The D gene is left open where the match is weak. Clone size is given for some rows only: seen once, a few or many times, or a class if the clone is expanded.

>TRBV5-1|TRBJ1-4|NA|TRBD1
TGCGCCAGCAGCTCACAGGGGATTAATGAAAAACTGTTTTTT
CASSSQGINEKLFF
>TRBV4-1|TRBJ1-1|many|NA
TGCGCCAGCAGCCCGCTTAGGTCCCGGACTGAAGCTTTCTTT
CASSPLRSRTEAFF
>TRBV11-2|TRBJ2-3|many|NA
TGTGCCAGCAGCGTCCCGGGACTTCGCACAGATACGCAGTATTTT
CASSVPGLRTDTQYF
>TRBV10-2|TRBJ2-1|NA|TRBD2
TGCGCCAGCAGACCTACTAGCGGGAGATCTGAGCAGTTCTTC
CASRPTSGRSEQFF
>TRBV2|TRBJ2-1|many|TRBD2
TGTGCCAGCAGTAGGACTAGCCCCTCCTACAATGAGCAGTTCTTC
CASSRTSPSYNEQFF
>TRBV30|TRBJ2-3|many|TRBD2
TGTGCCTGGAGAGGACTAGCGGGGCGTACAGATACGCAGTATTTT
CAWRGLAGRTDTQYF
>TRBV27|TRBJ2-2|many|NA
TGTGCCAGCCGTTCCCCAACGGGGGTGAACACCGGGGAGCTGTTTTTT
CASRSPTGVNTGELFF
>TRBV10-3|TRBJ2-1|few|NA
TGTGCCATCAAGACCGGGACATCTCTCAATGAGCAGTTCTTC
CAIKTGTSLNEQFF
>TRBV4-1|TRBJ1-2|NA|TRBD1
TGCGCCAGCAGCCAAGTAGGGGGACAGGCGATTTATGGCTACACCTTC
CASSQVGGQAIYGYTF
>TRBV10-3|TRBJ2-7|once|NA
TGTGCCATCAGTGAGACCGGAGTCTACGAGCAGTACTTC
CAISETGVYEQYF
>TRBV20-1|TRBJ2-3|NA|TRBD2
TGCAGTGCTACTAGCGGGGGGTGGGCAGATACGCAGTATTTT
CSATSGGWADTQYF
>TRBV3-1|TRBJ1-6|many|NA
TGTGCCAGCAGCACCCGACAGAATTCACCCCTCCACTTT
CASSTRQNSPLHF
>TRBV12-3/TRBV12-4|TRBJ1-4|many|NA
TGTGCCAGCAGTTCTGACAGAACCGGTGAAAAACTGTTTTTT
CASSSDRTGEKLFF
>TRBV30|TRBJ2-1|many|TRBD2
TGTGCCTGCGGACTAGCGGGAGTAGAGGATGAGCAGTTCTTC
CACGLAGVEDEQFF
>TRBV28|TRBJ2-1|many|TRBD2
TGTGCCAGCAGTTTAGCGGGGGGGCTGAGCAATGAGCAGTTCTTC
CASSLAGGLSNEQFF
>TRBV6-1|TRBJ2-3|NA|NA
TGTGCCAGCAGTGAAGCGTTGGGCAGGTGGGGCACAGATACGCAGTATTTT
CASSEALGRWGTDTQYF
>TRBV20-1|TRBJ2-3|many|NA
TGCAGTGCTAGCCCTCCACAGGGCCCCACAGATACGCAGTATTTT
CSASPPQGPTDTQYF
>TRBV20-1|TRBJ1-2|NA|NA
TGCAGTGCTCCGAGAGGGACTGTGGGCTACACCTTC
CSAPRGTVGYTF
>TRBV12-3/TRBV12-4|TRBJ1-2|many|NA
TGTGCCAGCAGCCCGGACACGAACGGATATGGCTACACCTTC
CASSPDTNGYGYTF
>TRBV6-1|TRBJ2-1|many|TRBD2
TGTGCCAGCAGCTCCATAGGTAGCGGGAGGAATGAGCAGTTCTTC
CASSSIGSGRNEQFF
>TRBV29-1|TRBJ2-1|many|TRBD1
TGCAGCGTCCTGGGGCCAGGGGGTATCAATGAGCAGTTCTTC
CSVLGPGGINEQFF
>TRBV11-3|TRBJ1-1|many|NA
TGTGCCACCGCGGAGAACACTGAAGCTTTCTTT
CATAENTEAFF
>TRBV10-3|TRBJ2-3|NA|NA
TGTGCCATCAGTGACACCTCTAACAGGGGACTTAGCACAGATACGCAGTATTTT
CAISDTSNRGLSTDTQYF
>TRBV30|TRBJ2-5|NA|NA
TGTGCCTGGAAAAACCCGGAGGCCCAGTACTTC
CAWKNPEAQYF
>TRBV20-1|TRBJ2-7|many|TRBD2
TGCAGTGCTATTCTAGCGGGAGCCTCCTACGAGCAGTACTTC
CSAILAGASYEQYF
>TRBV3-1|TRBJ2-7|many|TRBD2
TGTGCCAGCACTTCAGCGGGGGGGCCCTCCTACGAGCAGTACTTC
CASTSAGGPSYEQYF